The 27 T cell receptor beta chains reported below all come from one sample, sequenced in a study of blood T cell repertoires in COVID-19. TCRdb's table, derived via immunoSEQ multiplex PCR, lists solely in-frame clones and lacks some. The table records about 150,000 clones, about 82% of them present only once. The sequenced material came from peripheral blood. The receptors stem from a man aged 50 to 59 with active or convalescent COVID-19.

The J gene is TRBJ2-1, the V gene TRBV19, with D tentatively TRBD2 (6 bases). The germline V gene has CDR1 LNHDA and CDR2 SQIVND (reference sequence). The CDR3 is made up of 15 amino acids. V was shortened by 4 bases and J by 10 bases, with 20 bases between the two germline ends. The CDR3 DNA follows: TGTGCCAGTAGTAGGCCCCGCGGGACCTCCCCGGAGCAGTTCTTC. The encoded protein is CASSRPRGTSPEQFF.

The genes are TRBV10-3 and TRBJ1-6; 8 nucleotides align to TRBD1. Trimming cost V 6 bases and J 5 bases; bases outside gene matches: 6. Germline-derived CDR1 and CDR2 are ENHRY and SYGVKD. The length of the CDR3 is 15 residues. The CDR3 DNA follows: TGTGCCATCAGGTTTGGGACAGGCAATAATTCACCCCTCCACTTT. This sequence encodes CAIRFGTGNNSPLHF.

The chain is built from TRBV6-1 and TRBJ1-2; maybe TRBD1 (6 bases). Germline V CDR1 and CDR2: MNHNS, SASEGT. Trimming cost V 1 base and J 3 bases, with 15 bases left between them. This CDR3 region has 16 residues. CDR3 region: CASSEVSDRTHYGYTF. The CDR3 nucleotides read TGTGCCAGCAGTGAAGTGTCAGACAGGACACACTATGGCTACACCTTC.

The rearrangement joins TRBV6-5 to TRBJ1-5, with TRBD1 as a possible D gene (6 bases). V shed 6 bases and J shed 6 bases, with 15 bases lying between them. CDR1 MNHEY and CDR2 SVGAGI come from the germline V gene. This CDR3 spans 14 amino acids. As DNA, the CDR3 is TGTGCCAGCAGCGCCAGGGGTGGTGGTCAGCCCCAGCATTTT. It codes for CASSARGGGQPQHF.

V is TRBV12-2 and J is TRBJ2-3; the D call in the table, TRBD1, was not verified against the DNA. TRBV12-2 is an annotated pseudogene. The length of the CDR3 is 17 residues. The CDR3 sequence: CASRFPPRQPSTDTQYF. The CDR3 DNA reads TGTGCAAGTCGCTTCCCCCCTCGACAGCCTAGCACAGATACGCAGTATTTT.

This chain joins TRBV9 and TRBJ2-5; 12 bases match TRBD1. The CDR3 extends over 16 amino acids. V lost 4 bases, J lost 5 bases, and 9 bases stayed unmatched. Germline V gene data show CDR1 as SGDLS and CDR2 as YYNGEE. The CDR3 here is CASSPDGTGGRETQYF. CDR3 nucleotides: TGTGCCAGCAGCCCCGACGGGACAGGGGGCAGGGAGACCCAGTACTTC.

The V and J genes are TRBV5-4 and TRBJ2-3, with a tentative D call TRBD2 (5 bases). Germline V gene lookup returns CDR1 SGHNT and CDR2 YYREEE (reference sequence). This CDR3 is 14 amino acids long. The germline V and J ends were trimmed by 5 bases and 3 bases, with 13 bases remaining between them. The CDR3, as DNA: TGTGCCAGCAGGCTTCTTTCGGGGACAGATACGCAGTATTTT. This encodes CASRLLSGTDTQYF. The entire variable domain, with the rest obtained from reference TRBV5-4 and TRBJ2-3, is as follows: ETGVTQSPTHLIKTRGQQVTLRCSSQSGHNTVSWYQQALGQGPQFIFQYYREEENGRGNFPPRFSGLQFPNYSSELNVNALELDDSALYLCASRLLSGTDTQYFGPGTRLTVL.

The rearrangement uses TRBV30 and TRBJ2-5, with 7 bases aligning to TRBD2. CDR3 length: 14 amino acids. The junction had 4 bases not matched to a gene; V was cut back by 2 bases and J by 1 base. Germline V CDR1 and CDR2: GTSNPN, SVGIG (reference sequence). This CDR3 reads CAWSPTSAQETQYF. The CDR3 nucleotides read TGTGCCTGGAGTCCTACTAGCGCCCAAGAGACCCAGTACTTC. Full variable domain (missing parts from reference TRBV30 and TRBJ2-5): SQTIHQWPATLVQPVGSPLSLECTVEGTSNPNLYWYRQAAGRGLQLLFYSVGIGQISSEVPQNLSASRPQDRQFILSSKKLLLSDSGFYLCAWSPTSAQETQYFGPGTRLLVL.

V and J are TRBV9 and TRBJ2-1; 7 nucleotides agree with TRBD2. This CDR3 contains 16 residues. Trimming took 0 bases from V and 7 from J; bases not matched to a gene: 10. The germline gives CDR1 SGDLS, CDR2 YYNGEE. The CDR3 spells CASSVGLPGGVNEQFF. The CDR3 DNA follows: TGTGCCAGCAGCGTAGGGCTCCCGGGAGGCGTGAATGAGCAGTTCTTC.

The genes are TRBV6-2 or TRBV6-3 and TRBJ1-1, with D possibly matching TRBD1 (5 bases). The germline gives CDR1 MNHEY, CDR2 SVGEGT. The CDR3 consists of 15 residues. The ends were cut back, 0 bases at V and 7 bases at J, with 15 bases in the middle. This chain's CDR3 is CASSYSGLDTDEAFF. The CDR3 DNA reads as TGTGCCAGCAGTTACTCAGGGTTGGACACGGATGAAGCTTTCTTT.

The rearrangement joins TRBV5-6 to TRBJ2-3, with a possible D match to TRBD2 (5 bases). The CDR3 is 16 amino acids. The V and J ends lost 1 base and 4 bases respectively, with 16 bases between them. Per the germline V gene, CDR1 is SGHDT and CDR2 is YYEEEE. The CDR3 reads CASSLRRRSSADTQYF. The CDR3 nucleotides are TGTGCCAGCAGCTTGAGACGGAGGAGTAGTGCAGATACGCAGTATTTT.

CDR3 residues: CASSIGKTGNEQFF. The CDR3 DNA reads TGTGCCAGTAGTATAGGTAAGACAGGCAATGAGCAGTTCTTC. The J gene is TRBJ2-1, the V gene TRBV19; D may be TRBD1 (6 bases). CDR3 length equals 14 residues. Trimming pared 1 base from V and 6 bases from J, leaving 10 bases between. CDR1 and CDR2 from the germline V gene are LNHDA and SQIVND (reference sequence).

The gene calls are TRBV6-2 or TRBV6-3 and TRBJ2-5, with 10 bases matching TRBD2. The V and J ends lost 4 bases and 4 bases, in that order; junction bases with no gene match: 3. The CDR3 has 14 residues. The germline V gene encodes CDR1 MNHEY and CDR2 SVGEGT. CDR3 amino acids: CASSSSGGAETQYF. For the CDR3, the DNA is TGTGCCAGCAGTTCGAGCGGGGGGGCAGAGACCCAGTACTTC.

The chain links TRBV15 to TRBJ2-1, with a weak D call TRBD2 (8 bases). The germline V gene has CDR1 LNHNV and CDR2 YYDKDF (reference sequence). The V end was cut by 9 bases, the J end by 7 bases, with 19 bases between. This CDR3 is 14 amino acids long. CDR3 sequence reads: CATQGLAGVNEQFF. In DNA, the CDR3 is TGTGCCACACAGGGGCTAGCGGGCGTTAATGAGCAGTTCTTC.

The V and J genes are TRBV4-3 and TRBJ2-7, with D perhaps matching TRBD1 (5 bases). The CDR3 consists of 16 residues. V gave up 1 base and J gave up 3 bases, with 16 bases separating them. CDR1 and CDR2 (germline): LGHNA, YSLEER. In DNA, the CDR3 is TGCGCCAGCAGCCAAGGGGGCGCCCTTTCCTTCTACGAGCAGTACTTC. It encodes CASSQGGALSFYEQYF.

The J gene is TRBJ2-2, the V gene TRBV5-1; 7 bases align to TRBD1. This CDR3 has 15 residues. Per the germline V gene, CDR1 is SGHRS and CDR2 is YFSETQ. With 4 bases clipped from V and 7 bases from J, the junction kept 10 bases outside the gene matches. Here the CDR3 DNA reads TGCGCCAGCAGCCCGGGACAGCTGGGTGACGGGGAGCTGTTTTTT. Translated: CASSPGQLGDGELFF.

The rearrangement joins TRBV7-6 to TRBJ1-3; 9 bases line up with TRBD1. The germline V gene encodes CDR1 SGHVS and CDR2 FNYEAQ. V shed 3 bases and J 3 bases; nucleotides not matched to a gene: 6. This CDR3 comprises 16 residues. The CDR3 reads CASSFTNRGLGNTIYF. The CDR3 nucleotides read TGTGCCAGCAGCTTTACCAACAGGGGGCTTGGAAACACCATATATTTT.

The chain joins TRBV7-9 to TRBJ2-1, with 9 bases aligning to TRBD1. The trim removed 4 bases at V and 8 bases at J, leaving 9 bases unmatched. Germline V gene lookup returns CDR1 SEHNR and CDR2 FQNEAQ (reference sequence). CDR3 length equals 15 residues. CDR3 sequence reads: CASSSGDREGDEQFF. CDR3 DNA sequence: TGTGCCAGCAGCTCCGGGGACAGGGAGGGCGATGAGCAGTTCTTC.

The chain carries TRBV5-8 and TRBJ2-4; D gene ambiguous. V was cut by 4 bases and J by 0 bases, with 11 bases left in between. This CDR3 is 15 amino acids long. Germline values: CDR1 SGHTS, CDR2 YDEGEE. CDR3 DNA: TGTGCCAGCAGCCGGAATACAGTAGCCAAAAACATTCAGTACTTC. This sequence encodes CASSRNTVAKNIQYF.

The chain links TRBV2 to TRBJ1-5; maybe TRBD1 (5 bases). Germline CDR1 SNHLY, CDR2 FYNNEI. This CDR3 has 12 amino acids. Trimming pared 8 bases from V and 4 bases from J, leaving 9 bases between. In DNA, the CDR3 is TGTGCCAGCCAAGACAGTAATCAGCCCCAGCATTTT. This sequence encodes CASQDSNQPQHF.

The chain couples TRBV9 to TRBJ2-1, with no clear D. The V gene's germline CDR1 is SGDLS and CDR2 YYNGEE. The CDR3 contains 15 residues. With 0 bases removed from V and 9 bases from J, the gap between germline ends came to 16 bases. In nucleotides, the CDR3 is TGTGCCAGCAGCGTAGACGCGGCCACGAGCAGTGAGCAGTTCTTC. Translated: CASSVDAATSSEQFF. The full variable domain, its missing parts supplied by reference TRBV9 and TRBJ2-1, is DSGVTQTPKHLITATGQRVTLRCSPRSGDLSVYWYQQSLDQGLQFLIQYYNGEERAKGNILERFSAQQFPDLHSELNLSSLELGDSALYFCASSVDAATSSEQFFGPGTRLTVL.

V and J are TRBV5-1 and TRBJ1-4; a possible D gene is TRBD1 (6 bases). The CDR3 has 13 amino acids. With 4 bases removed from V and 8 bases from J, the gap between germline ends came to 12 bases. CDR1 and CDR2 from the germline V gene are SGHRS and YFSETQ. The DNA of the CDR3 is TGCGCCAGCAGCGGCAGGGGCCGGGAAAAACTGTTTTTT. It encodes CASSGRGREKLFF. The full variable domain, in which reference TRBV5-1 and TRBJ1-4 provide the parts outside the CDR3, is KAGVTQTPRYLIKTRGQQVTLSCSPISGHRSVSWYQQTPGQGLQFLFEYFSETQRNKGNFPGRFSGRQFSNSRSEMNVSTLELGDSALYLCASSGRGREKLFFGSGTQLSVL.

The table lists this clone with a count of one. This chain joins TRBV10-2 and TRBJ1-5; a possible D gene is TRBD1 (5 bases). Trimming took 0 bases from V and 1 from J, leaving 7 bases between them. This CDR3 is 15 amino acids long. The germline CDR1 and CDR2 sequences are WSHSY and SAAADI. CDR3 in DNA: TGCGCCAGCAGTGAGTCGGCAGGGAGCAATCAGCCCCAGCATTTT. Amino acid sequence: CASSESAGSNQPQHF.

The rearrangement joins TRBV9 to TRBJ2-7; TRBD2 is a possible D gene (6 bases). Looked up from germline, CDR1 is SGDLS and CDR2 is YYNGEE. The CDR3 spans 15 residues. The V and J ends lost 4 bases and 2 bases respectively, with 16 bases between them. DNA for the CDR3: TGTGCCAGCAGCCCGTCGGAGGGCCCCGCCTACGAGCAGTACTTC. Its protein product is CASSPSEGPAYEQYF.

This chain connects TRBV24-1 to TRBJ2-2; TRBD2 matches 8 bases. Per the germline V gene, CDR1 is KGHDR and CDR2 is SFDVKD. Trimming at V came to 0 bases and at J to 6 bases, leaving 5 bases not matched to a gene. The CDR3 sequence is 16 residues long. Here the CDR3 reads CATSDLRRGAAGELFF. The CDR3 DNA sequence: TGTGCCACCAGTGATTTGAGGCGGGGGGCGGCCGGGGAGCTGTTTTTT.

The gene calls are TRBV7-9 and TRBJ1-1, with D perhaps matching TRBD1 (5 bases). There are 15 residues in the CDR3. V gave up 2 bases and J gave up 0 bases, with 10 bases separating them. The germline CDR1 and CDR2 sequences are SEHNR and FQNEAQ (reference sequence). CDR3 bases: TGTGCCAGCAGCTTAATGTCGGGGGTGAACACTGAAGCTTTCTTT. Translating gives CASSLMSGVNTEAFF.

In this sample, this clone turned up a few times. The chain has TRBV4-1 and TRBJ1-1; weak D call: TRBD1 (5 bases). The CDR3 has 16 residues. Germline V CDR1 and CDR2: MGHRA, YSYEKL. V was clipped by 3 bases and J by 4 bases, with 18 bases between them. CDR3 in amino acids: CASSQGAARDATEAFF. The CDR3 DNA follows: TGCGCCAGCAGCCAGGGCGCGGCCAGGGATGCCACTGAAGCTTTCTTT.